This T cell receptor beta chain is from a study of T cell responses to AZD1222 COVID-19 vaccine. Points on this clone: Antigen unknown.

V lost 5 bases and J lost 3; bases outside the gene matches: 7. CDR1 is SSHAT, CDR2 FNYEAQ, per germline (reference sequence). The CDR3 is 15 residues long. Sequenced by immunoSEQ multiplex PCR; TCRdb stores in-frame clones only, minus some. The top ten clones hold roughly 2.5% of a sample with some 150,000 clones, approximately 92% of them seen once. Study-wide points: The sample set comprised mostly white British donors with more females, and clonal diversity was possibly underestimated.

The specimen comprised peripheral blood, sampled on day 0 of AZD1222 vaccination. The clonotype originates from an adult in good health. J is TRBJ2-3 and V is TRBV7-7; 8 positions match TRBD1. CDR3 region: CASSPTGVRTDTQYF. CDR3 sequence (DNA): TGTGCCAGCAGCCCGACAGGGGTGAGGACAGATACGCAGTATTTT.